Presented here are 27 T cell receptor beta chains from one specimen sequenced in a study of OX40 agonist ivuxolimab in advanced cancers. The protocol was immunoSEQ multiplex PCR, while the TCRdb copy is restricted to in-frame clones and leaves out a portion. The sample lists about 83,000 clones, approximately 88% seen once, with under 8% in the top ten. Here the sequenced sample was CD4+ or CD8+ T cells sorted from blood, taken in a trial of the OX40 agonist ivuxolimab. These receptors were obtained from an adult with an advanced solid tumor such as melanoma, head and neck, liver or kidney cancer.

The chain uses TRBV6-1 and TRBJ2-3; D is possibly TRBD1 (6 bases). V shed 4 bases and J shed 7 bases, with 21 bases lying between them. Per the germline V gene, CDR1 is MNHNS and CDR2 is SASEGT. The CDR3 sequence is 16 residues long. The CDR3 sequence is CASSAARQGFYYTQYF. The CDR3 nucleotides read TGTGCCAGCAGTGCCGCCAGGCAGGGGTTTTATTATACGCAGTATTTT.

CDR3 in amino acids: CASSLLGQEMTAQYF. CDR3 nucleotides: TGCGCCAGCAGCCTACTCGGACAGGAGATGACGGCCCAGTACTTC. V gene TRBV5-1 combines with J gene TRBJ2-5; 7 bases fit TRBD1. V gave up 4 bases and J gave up 9 bases; unmatched junction bases: 15. The CDR3 is 15 residues long. From germline, CDR1 is SGHRS and CDR2 YFSETQ.

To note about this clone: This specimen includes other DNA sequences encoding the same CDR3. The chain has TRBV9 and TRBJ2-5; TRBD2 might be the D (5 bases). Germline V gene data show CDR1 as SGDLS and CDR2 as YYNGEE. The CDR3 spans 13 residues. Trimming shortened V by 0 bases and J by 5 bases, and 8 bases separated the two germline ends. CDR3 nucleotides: TGTGCCAGCAGCGTAGGAGGGCGGGAGACCCAGTACTTC. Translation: CASSVGGRETQYF.

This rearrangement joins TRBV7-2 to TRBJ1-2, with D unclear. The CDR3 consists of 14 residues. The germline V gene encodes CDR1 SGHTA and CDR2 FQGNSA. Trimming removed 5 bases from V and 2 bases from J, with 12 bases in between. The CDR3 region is CASSPGQVNYGYTF. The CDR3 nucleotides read TGTGCCAGCAGCCCCGGCCAGGTAAACTATGGCTACACCTTC.

This chain's CDR3 is CASSQQGNTEAFF. The CDR3, as DNA: TGTGCCAGCAGTCAACAGGGGAACACTGAAGCTTTCTTT. The V gene is TRBV25-1, the J gene TRBJ1-1; possibly TRBD1 for D (6 bases). Trimming stripped 5 bases from V and 1 base from J, with 8 bases between. This CDR3 comprises 13 residues. Germline CDR1 MGHDK, CDR2 SYGVNS. The complete variable domain, with remaining parts taken from reference TRBV25-1 and TRBJ1-1, reads EADIYQTPRYLVIGTGKKITLECSQTMGHDKMYWYQQDPGMELHLIHYSYGVNSTEKGDLSSESTVSRIRTEHFPLTLESARPSHTSQYLCASSQQGNTEAFFGQGTRLTVV.

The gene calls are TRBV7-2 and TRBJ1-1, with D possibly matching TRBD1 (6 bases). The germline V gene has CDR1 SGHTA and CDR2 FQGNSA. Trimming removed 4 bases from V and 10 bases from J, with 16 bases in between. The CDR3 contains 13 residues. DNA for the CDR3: TGTGCCAGCAGCTCTTATCAACAGGGTACAGCTTTCTTT. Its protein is CASSSYQQGTAFF.

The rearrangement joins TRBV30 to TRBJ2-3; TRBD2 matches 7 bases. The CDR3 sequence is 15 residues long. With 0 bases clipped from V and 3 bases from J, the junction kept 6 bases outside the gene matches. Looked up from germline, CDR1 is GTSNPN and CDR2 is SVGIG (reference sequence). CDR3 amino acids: CAWSVQAGETDTQYF. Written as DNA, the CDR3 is TGTGCCTGGAGTGTACAGGCGGGGGAGACAGATACGCAGTATTTT.

CDR3 coding DNA: TGTGCCAGTAGTACCCTGGGAATCCAAGAGACCCAGTACTTC. Its translation: CASSTLGIQETQYF. The chain links TRBV19 to TRBJ2-5; D is ambiguous. From germline, CDR1 is LNHDA and CDR2 SQIVND (reference sequence). This CDR3 has 14 amino acids. Deletions cut 4 bases from V and 1 base from J, with 10 bases between.

The DNA of the CDR3 is TGTGCCAGCAGTGCGGGACAGGAGGGGAACACTGAAGCTTTCTTT. Its translation: CASSAGQEGNTEAFF. This rearrangement joins TRBV6-1 to TRBJ1-1, with 8 positions matching TRBD1. The CDR3 totals 15 residues. Germline CDR1 MNHNS, CDR2 SASEGT. V lost 4 bases to trimming and J lost 1 base; unmatched junction nucleotides: 5.

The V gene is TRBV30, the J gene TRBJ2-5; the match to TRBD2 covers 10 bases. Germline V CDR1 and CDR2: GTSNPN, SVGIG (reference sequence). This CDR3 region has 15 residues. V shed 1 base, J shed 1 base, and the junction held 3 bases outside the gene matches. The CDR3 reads CAWSGGLAVQETQYF. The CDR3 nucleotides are TGTGCCTGGAGTGGTGGACTAGCGGTCCAAGAGACCCAGTACTTC.

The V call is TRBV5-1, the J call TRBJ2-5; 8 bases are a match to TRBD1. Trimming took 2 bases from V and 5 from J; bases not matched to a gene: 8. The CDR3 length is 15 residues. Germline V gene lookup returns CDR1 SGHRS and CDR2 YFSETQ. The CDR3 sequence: CASSLLAGGMETQYF. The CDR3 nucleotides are TGCGCCAGCAGCTTACTGGCAGGGGGCATGGAGACCCAGTACTTC.

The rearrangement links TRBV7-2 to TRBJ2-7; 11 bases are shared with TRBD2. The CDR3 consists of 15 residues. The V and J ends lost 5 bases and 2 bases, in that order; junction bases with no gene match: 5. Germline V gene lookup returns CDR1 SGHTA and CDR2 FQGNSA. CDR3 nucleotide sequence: TGTGCCAGCAGCCTCACGGGACTAGCGGCCTACGAGCAGTACTTC. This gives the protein CASSLTGLAAYEQYF.

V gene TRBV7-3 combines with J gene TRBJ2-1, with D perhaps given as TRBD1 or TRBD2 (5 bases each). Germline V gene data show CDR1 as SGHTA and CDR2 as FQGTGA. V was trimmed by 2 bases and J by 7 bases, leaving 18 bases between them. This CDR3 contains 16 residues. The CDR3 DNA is TGTGCCAGCAGCTTAGGGGTCGGGACGAAGAGGAATGAGCAGTTCTTC. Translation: CASSLGVGTKRNEQFF.

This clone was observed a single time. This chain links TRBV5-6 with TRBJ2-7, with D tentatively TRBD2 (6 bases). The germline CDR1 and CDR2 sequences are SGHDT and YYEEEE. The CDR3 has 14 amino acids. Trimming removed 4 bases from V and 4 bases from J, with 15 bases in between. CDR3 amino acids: CASSLLGGGYEQYF. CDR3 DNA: TGTGCCAGCAGCCTGCTGGGAGGCGGGTACGAGCAGTACTTC.

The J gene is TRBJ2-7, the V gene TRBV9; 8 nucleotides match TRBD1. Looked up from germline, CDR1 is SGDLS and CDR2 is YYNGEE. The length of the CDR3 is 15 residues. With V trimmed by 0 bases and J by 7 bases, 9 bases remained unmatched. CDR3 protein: CASSVAADRVEEQYF. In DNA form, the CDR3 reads TGTGCCAGCAGCGTAGCCGCGGACAGGGTAGAAGAGCAGTACTTC.

The CDR3 region is CASGRVQDSYNEQFF. CDR3 nucleotides: TGTGCCAGCGGCAGGGTCCAGGACTCCTACAATGAGCAGTTCTTC. The chain carries TRBV7-9 and TRBJ2-1; the D gene is possibly TRBD1 (5 bases). The CDR3 sequence is 15 residues long. Per germline, CDR1 SEHNR and CDR2 FQNEAQ (reference sequence). The V and J ends lost 8 bases and 0 bases respectively, with 14 bases between them.

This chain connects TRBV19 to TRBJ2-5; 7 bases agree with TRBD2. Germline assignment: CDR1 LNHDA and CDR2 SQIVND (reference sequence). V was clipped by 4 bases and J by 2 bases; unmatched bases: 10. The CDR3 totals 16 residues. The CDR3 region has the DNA TGTGCCAGTAGTACCCTTACGGGGGGAGTACAAGAGACCCAGTACTTC. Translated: CASSTLTGGVQETQYF.

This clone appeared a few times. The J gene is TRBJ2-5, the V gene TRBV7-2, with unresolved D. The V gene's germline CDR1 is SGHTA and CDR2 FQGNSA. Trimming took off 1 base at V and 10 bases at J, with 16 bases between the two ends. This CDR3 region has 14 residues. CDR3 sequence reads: CASSLGGGSTYQYF. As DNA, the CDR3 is TGTGCCAGCAGCTTAGGAGGTGGCAGCACATACCAGTACTTC.

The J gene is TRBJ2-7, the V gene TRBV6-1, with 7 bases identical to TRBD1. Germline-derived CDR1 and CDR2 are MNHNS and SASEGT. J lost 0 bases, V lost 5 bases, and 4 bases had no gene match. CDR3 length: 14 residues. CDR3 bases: TGTGCCAGCAGTCGGGACAGCAGCTCCTACGAGCAGTACTTC. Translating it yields CASSRDSSSYEQYF.

The CDR3: CASSDSFAETQYF. The CDR3 coding sequence is TGTGCCAGCAGTGACAGCTTCGCAGAGACCCAGTACTTC. The genes are TRBV6-6 and TRBJ2-5; D possibly corresponds to TRBD1 (5 bases). Trimming took 5 bases from V and 4 from J, leaving 11 bases between them. This CDR3 comprises 13 residues. Germline V gene lookup returns CDR1 MNHNY and CDR2 SVGAGI (reference sequence).

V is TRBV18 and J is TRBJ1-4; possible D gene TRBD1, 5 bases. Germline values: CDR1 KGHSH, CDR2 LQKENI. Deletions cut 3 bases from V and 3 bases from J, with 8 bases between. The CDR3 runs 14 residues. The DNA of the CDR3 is TGTGCCAGCTCACCTGGGGCCGCTAATGAAAAACTGTTTTTT. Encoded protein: CASSPGAANEKLFF.

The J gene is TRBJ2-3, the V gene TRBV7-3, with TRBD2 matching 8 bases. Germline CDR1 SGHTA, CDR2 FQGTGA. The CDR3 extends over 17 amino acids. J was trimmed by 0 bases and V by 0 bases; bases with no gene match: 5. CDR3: CASSLTASGSSTDTQYF. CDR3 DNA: TGTGCCAGCAGCTTAACGGCTAGCGGGTCTAGCACAGATACGCAGTATTTT.

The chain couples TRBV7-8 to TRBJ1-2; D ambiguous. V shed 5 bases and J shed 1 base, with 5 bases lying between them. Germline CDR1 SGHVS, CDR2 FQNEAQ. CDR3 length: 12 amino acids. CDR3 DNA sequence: TGTGCCAGCAGCCCTAATAACTATGGCTACACCTTC. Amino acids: CASSPNNYGYTF.

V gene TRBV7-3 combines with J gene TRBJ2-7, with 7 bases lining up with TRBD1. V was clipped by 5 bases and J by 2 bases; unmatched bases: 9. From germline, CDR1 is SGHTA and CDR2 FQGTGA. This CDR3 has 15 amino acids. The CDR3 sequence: CASSKGAGSTYEQYF. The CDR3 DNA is TGTGCCAGCAGCAAGGGGGCAGGGTCCACCTACGAGCAGTACTTC.

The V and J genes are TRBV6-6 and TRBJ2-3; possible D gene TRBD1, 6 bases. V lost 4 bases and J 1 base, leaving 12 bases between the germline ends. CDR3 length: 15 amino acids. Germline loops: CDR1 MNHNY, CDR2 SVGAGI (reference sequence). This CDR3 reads CASSFQTGRTDTQYF. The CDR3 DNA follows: TGTGCCAGCAGTTTCCAGACAGGTCGCACAGATACGCAGTATTTT.

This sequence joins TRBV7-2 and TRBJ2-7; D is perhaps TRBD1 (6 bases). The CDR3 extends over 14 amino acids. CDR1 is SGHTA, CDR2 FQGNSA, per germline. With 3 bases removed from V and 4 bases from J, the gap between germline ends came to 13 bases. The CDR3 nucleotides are TGTGCCAGCAGCTTGCAGGGGACCCAGTACGAGCAGTACTTC. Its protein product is CASSLQGTQYEQYF.

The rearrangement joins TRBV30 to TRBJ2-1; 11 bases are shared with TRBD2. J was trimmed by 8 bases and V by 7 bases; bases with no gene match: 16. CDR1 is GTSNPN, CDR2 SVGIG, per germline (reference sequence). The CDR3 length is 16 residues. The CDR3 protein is CASPSGASGGFDEQFF. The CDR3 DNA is TGTGCCTCTCCCAGTGGGGCTAGCGGGGGGTTTGATGAGCAGTTCTTC.